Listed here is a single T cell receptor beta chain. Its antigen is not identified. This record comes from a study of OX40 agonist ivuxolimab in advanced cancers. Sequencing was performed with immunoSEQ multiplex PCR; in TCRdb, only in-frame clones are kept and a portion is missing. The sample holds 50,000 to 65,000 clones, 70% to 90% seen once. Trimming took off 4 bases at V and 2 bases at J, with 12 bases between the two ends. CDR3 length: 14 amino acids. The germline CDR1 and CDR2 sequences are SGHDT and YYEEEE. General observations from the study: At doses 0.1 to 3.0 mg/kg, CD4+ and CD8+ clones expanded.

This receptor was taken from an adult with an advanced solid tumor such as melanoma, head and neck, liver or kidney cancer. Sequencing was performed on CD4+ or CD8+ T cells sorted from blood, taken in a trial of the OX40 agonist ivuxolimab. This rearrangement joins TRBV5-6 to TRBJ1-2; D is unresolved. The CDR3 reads CASSPPDSNYGYTF. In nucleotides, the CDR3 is TGTGCCAGCAGCCCACCGGATTCCAACTATGGCTACACCTTC. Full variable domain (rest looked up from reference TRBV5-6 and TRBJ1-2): DAGVTQSPTHLIKTRGQQVTLRCSPKSGHDTVSWYQQALGQGPQFIFQYYEEEERQRGNFPDRFSGHQFPNYSSELNVNALLLGDSALYLCASSPPDSNYGYTFGSGTRLTVV.